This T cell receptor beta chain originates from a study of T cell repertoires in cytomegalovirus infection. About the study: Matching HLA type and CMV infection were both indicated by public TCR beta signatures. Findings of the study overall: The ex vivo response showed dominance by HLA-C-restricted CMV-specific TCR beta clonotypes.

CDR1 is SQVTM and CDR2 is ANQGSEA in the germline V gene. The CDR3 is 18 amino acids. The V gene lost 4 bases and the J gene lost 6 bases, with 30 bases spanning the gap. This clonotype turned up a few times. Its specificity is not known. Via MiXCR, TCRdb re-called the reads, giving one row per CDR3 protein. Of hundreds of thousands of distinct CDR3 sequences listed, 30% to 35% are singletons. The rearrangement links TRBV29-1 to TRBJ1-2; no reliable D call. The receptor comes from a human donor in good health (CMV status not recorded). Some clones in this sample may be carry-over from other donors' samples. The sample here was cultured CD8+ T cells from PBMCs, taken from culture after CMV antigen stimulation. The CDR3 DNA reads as TGCAGCGTTGTCGGCCAGGAGGGTGGAAAATATGGGGAGGATGGCTACACCTTC. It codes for CSVVGQEGGKYGEDGYTF.